This entry lists 29 T cell receptor beta chains sequenced from one sample in a study of graft-versus-host responses after intestinal transplantation (TCRdb year 2021). Interpreted using the paper, the time point label stands for: cells obtained before transplantation from donor or recipient. These receptors lack a known antigen. The library was made by the immunoSEQ multiplex PCR assay. TCRdb took over this immuneACCESS table, retaining in-frame rearrangements with V and J assigned. Such tables are incomplete; in checked studies, under half of the missing clones stem from an unresolved V gene, and the remainder is unexplained. Across this sample there are around 120,000 clones, with over 75% seen only once. Roughly 0.2% of the sample is in the top ten clones. Sample: unstimulated CD4+ T cells sorted from spleen or lymph node cells, taken before intestinal transplant. The receptors were gathered from a human donor who received an intestinal transplant.

The genes are TRBV28 and TRBJ1-3, with 7 nucleotides matching TRBD1. The J segment lost 5 bases and the V segment lost 4 bases, leaving 5 bases of the junction unmatched. Germline V CDR1 and CDR2: MDHEN, SYDVKM. The CDR3 consists of 14 residues. The CDR3, as DNA: TGTGCCAGCAGTTGGGGACAGTCCCGAAACACCATATATTTT. This gives the protein CASSWGQSRNTIYF.

The V and J genes are TRBV29-1 and TRBJ1-3; D call uncertain. CDR3 length equals 13 residues. Per germline, CDR1 SQVTM and CDR2 ANQGSEA. V was clipped by 5 bases and J by 0 bases, with 8 bases between them. CDR3 in amino acids: CSVSGISGNTIYF. Written as DNA, the CDR3 is TGCAGCGTTTCAGGAATCTCTGGAAACACCATATATTTT.

The chain employs TRBV11-2 and TRBJ2-7; 9 bases fit TRBD1. V lost 3 bases, J lost 1 base, and 7 bases stayed unmatched. The CDR3 is made up of 16 amino acids. Germline CDR1 SGHAT, CDR2 FQNNGV. The CDR3: CASSFRSDRGSYEQYF. DNA for the CDR3: TGTGCCAGCAGCTTCCGCTCGGACAGGGGTTCCTACGAGCAGTACTTC.

The chain has TRBV5-1 and TRBJ1-4; perhaps TRBD1 as D (5 bases). Per germline, CDR1 SGHRS and CDR2 YFSETQ. CDR3 length: 14 amino acids. Trimming pared 5 bases from V and 8 bases from J, leaving 16 bases between. The CDR3 protein is CASRLTVPAEKLFF. The CDR3 DNA reads TGCGCCAGCAGACTGACAGTCCCAGCCGAAAAACTGTTTTTT.

This clone was seen just once. The chain combines TRBV11-3 with TRBJ2-5, with TRBD2 matching over 9 bases. Germline values: CDR1 SGHNT, CDR2 YENEEA. The CDR3 is made up of 14 amino acids. The trim removed 4 bases at V and 4 bases at J, leaving 4 bases unmatched. As DNA, the CDR3 is TGTGCCAGCAGCTCGACAGCGGGAGGAGAGACCCAGTACTTC. Translating gives CASSSTAGGETQYF.

This chain joins TRBV4-2 and TRBJ2-1, with 8 bases fitting TRBD1. Germline assignment: CDR1 LGHNA and CDR2 YNFKEQ. The V and J ends lost 1 base and 4 bases, in that order; junction bases with no gene match: 6. The CDR3 sequence is 16 residues long. CDR3 protein: CASSQGPGQGYNEQFF. The CDR3 nucleotides read TGTGCCAGCAGCCAAGGACCTGGACAGGGTTACAATGAGCAGTTCTTC.

The genes are TRBV29-1 and TRBJ2-1, with 8 bases fitting TRBD2. The CDR3 consists of 12 residues. CDR1 and CDR2 from the germline V gene are SQVTM and ANQGSEA. The V segment lost 8 bases and the J segment 6 bases; nucleotides outside the gene matches: 6. In DNA form, the CDR3 reads TGCAGCACCGCCGGGACTAGCAATGAGCAGTTCTTC. It specifies CSTAGTSNEQFF.

The rearrangement links TRBV10-3 to TRBJ1-3, with D unclear. This CDR3 is 15 amino acids long. Germline V gene data show CDR1 as ENHRY and CDR2 as SYGVKD. With 6 bases removed from V and 1 base from J, the gap between germline ends came to 13 bases. The CDR3 sequence: CAIRTQLSSGNTIYF. As DNA, the CDR3 is TGTGCCATCAGGACACAGCTCTCGTCTGGAAACACCATATATTTT.

The chain couples TRBV14 to TRBJ2-3; perhaps TRBD2 as D (5 bases). The germline gives CDR1 SGHDN, CDR2 FVKESK. V was cut by 4 bases and J by 2 bases, with 16 bases left in between. The CDR3 has 16 residues. As DNA, the CDR3 is TGTGCCAGCAGCCCCGCCAGGTTAGCGCTCACAGATACGCAGTATTTT. It is translated as CASSPARLALTDTQYF.

V gene TRBV19 combines with J gene TRBJ1-6, with D unclear. This CDR3 is 16 amino acids long. Per the germline V gene, CDR1 is LNHDA and CDR2 is SQIVND (reference sequence). V lost 5 bases and J lost 7, with 18 bases in between. CDR3 bases: TGTGCCAGTAGTCCCGGCGGCGGGATTATGAATTCACCCCTCCACTTT. Encoded protein: CASSPGGGIMNSPLHF.

With regard to this clone: This sample also contains other DNA sequences that code for the same CDR3. The chain uses TRBV5-1 and TRBJ1-3; 10 bases match TRBD1. CDR1 and CDR2 from the germline V gene are SGHRS and YFSETQ. This CDR3 has 15 amino acids. The V gene end was trimmed by 7 bases and the J gene end by 2 bases; junction bases not matched to a gene: 6. The CDR3 DNA follows: TGCGCCAGCGCCGGGGGGACAGGGGCTGGAAACACCATATATTTT. As protein: CASAGGTGAGNTIYF.

The chain carries TRBV18 and TRBJ2-1; D might be TRBD2 (6 bases). Germline CDR1 is KGHSH and CDR2 is LQKENI. There are 17 residues in the CDR3. V was cut by 3 bases and J by 0 bases, with 15 bases left in between. CDR3 coding DNA: TGTGCCAGCTCACCTGCGTCTAGCGCTAGCTCCTACAATGAGCAGTTCTTC. Translated: CASSPASSASSYNEQFF.

The J gene is TRBJ1-2, the V gene TRBV28; D is ambiguous. The germline gives CDR1 MDHEN, CDR2 SYDVKM. Trimming took 5 bases from V and 12 from J, leaving 13 bases between them. There are 11 residues in the CDR3. The CDR3 nucleotides read TGTGCCAGCAGTAAAAGGAACAGTCACACCTTC. It translates to CASSKRNSHTF.

The DNA of the CDR3 is TGTGCCACCCACGGTGGGGCAGGCGGGAGCACTGAAGCTTTCTTT. Translated: CATHGGAGGSTEAFF. The chain carries TRBV6-6 and TRBJ1-1, with D maybe TRBD1 (5 bases). The CDR3 has 15 residues. Germline CDR1 and CDR2: MNHNY and SVGAGI (reference sequence). V was pared by 10 bases and J by 4 bases, with 22 bases between.

J is TRBJ2-7 and V is TRBV18; tentatively, D is TRBD1 (6 bases). This CDR3 is built from 12 residues. With 2 bases removed from V and 6 bases from J, the gap between germline ends came to 8 bases. CDR1 is KGHSH and CDR2 is LQKENI in the germline V gene. CDR3 nucleotides: TGTGCCAGCTCACCAACAGGGCTCGAGCAGTACTTC. Encoded protein: CASSPTGLEQYF.

This chain joins TRBV28 and TRBJ1-6, with 10 bases identical to TRBD1. CDR3 length: 15 amino acids. The germline CDR1 and CDR2 sequences are MDHEN and SYDVKM. V trimming: 7 bases; J trimming: 9 bases; junction bases outside the gene matches: 9. The CDR3: CASKIPGTGVSPLHF. For the CDR3, the DNA is TGTGCCAGCAAAATACCCGGGACAGGGGTTTCACCCCTCCACTTT.

V usage is TRBV14 and J usage is TRBJ1-2; no clear D. Trimming took 0 bases from V and 7 from J, leaving 15 bases between them. The CDR3 spans 15 residues. Germline V CDR1 and CDR2: SGHDN, FVKESK. In DNA, the CDR3 is TGTGCCAGCAGCCAAGAAATAACGGGGTTCCTTGGCTACACCTTC. Translated, it gives CASSQEITGFLGYTF.

V usage is TRBV18 and J usage is TRBJ2-3; TRBD2 matches at 7 bases. The germline V gene has CDR1 KGHSH and CDR2 LQKENI. The CDR3 runs 15 residues. V dropped 0 bases and J dropped 1; count of bases not matched to a gene: 1. The CDR3 spells CASSPPLAGTDTQYF. The DNA of the CDR3 is TGTGCCAGCTCACCACCGCTAGCGGGCACAGATACGCAGTATTTT. Combining the CDR3 with reference TRBV18 and TRBJ2-3 gives the whole variable domain NAGVMQNPRHLVRRRGQEARLRCSPMKGHSHVYWYRQLPEEGLKFMVYLQKENIIDESGMPKERFSAEFPKEGPSILRIQQVVRGDSAAYFCASSPPLAGTDTQYFGPGTRLTVL.

The chain is built from TRBV2 and TRBJ2-7; D perhaps matches TRBD2 (5 bases). Trimming removed 2 bases from V and 3 bases from J, with 11 bases in between. Germline values: CDR1 SNHLY, CDR2 FYNNEI. There are 14 residues in the CDR3. CDR3 protein: CASSERGLLYEQYF. Written as DNA, the CDR3 is TGTGCCAGCAGTGAACGCGGACTCCTCTACGAGCAGTACTTC.

The rearrangement uses TRBV2 and TRBJ1-6; D is undetermined. The CDR3 covers 13 residues. V lost 8 bases to trimming and J lost 10 bases, with 15 bases between them. CDR1 and CDR2 from the germline V gene are SNHLY and FYNNEI. CDR3 bases: TGTGCCAGCCGGCCCGGAGGGCAATCACCCCTCCACTTT. Translating gives CASRPGGQSPLHF. Combining the CDR3 with reference TRBV2 and TRBJ1-6 gives the whole variable domain EPEVTQTPSHQVTQMGQEVILRCVPISNHLYFYWYRQILGQKVEFLVSFYNNEISEKSEIFDDQFSVERPDGSNFTLKIRSTKLEDSAMYFCASRPGGQSPLHFGNGTRLTVT.

V usage is TRBV11-3 and J usage is TRBJ2-1, with 9 bases matching TRBD1. Germline assignment: CDR1 SGHNT and CDR2 YENEEA. V gave up 5 bases and J gave up 5 bases; unmatched junction bases: 10. The CDR3 length is 16 residues. The CDR3 loop is CASSTRGQGVDNEQFF. CDR3 DNA: TGTGCCAGCAGCACCCGGGGACAGGGAGTAGACAATGAGCAGTTCTTC.

The gene calls are TRBV18 and TRBJ1-5, with TRBD1 matching 7 bases. The junction had 11 bases not matched to a gene; V was cut back by 5 bases and J by 7 bases. Germline V lookup: CDR1 KGHSH, CDR2 LQKENI. The CDR3 contains 15 residues. The CDR3 reads CASSASTGVRQPQHF. The CDR3 DNA reads TGTGCCAGCTCAGCGAGCACAGGGGTTAGGCAGCCCCAGCATTTT.

A single count supports this clone. The rearrangement links TRBV15 to TRBJ2-1; no firm D call. The CDR3 runs 18 residues. Trimming pared 3 bases from V and 0 bases from J, leaving 18 bases between. Germline V gene sequence: CDR1 LNHNV, CDR2 YYDKDF (reference sequence). The DNA of the CDR3 is TGTGCCACCAGCAGGGCTCTCCTAACTGCTAGCTCCTACAATGAGCAGTTCTTC. It is translated as CATSRALLTASSYNEQFF.

V and J are TRBV6-5 and TRBJ2-5, with D uncertain. Germline values: CDR1 MNHEY, CDR2 SVGAGI. Trimming took 6 bases from V and 7 from J, leaving 18 bases between them. This CDR3 comprises 14 residues. As DNA, the CDR3 is TGTGCCAGCAGCCTAGACGGCGGTCTGTGGACCCAGTACTTC. Residues: CASSLDGGLWTQYF.

The chain carries TRBV7-9 and TRBJ2-1, with 14 bases identical to TRBD2. Germline loops: CDR1 SEHNR, CDR2 FQNEAQ (reference sequence). The ends lost 7 bases at V and 9 bases at J; junction bases unmatched: 17. The CDR3 is made up of 18 amino acids. CDR3 sequence: CASTPSPYGLAGGSEQFF. CDR3 DNA sequence: TGTGCCAGCACCCCAAGCCCTTATGGACTAGCGGGGGGCAGTGAGCAGTTCTTC.

The genes are TRBV6-5 and TRBJ1-6; 8 bases agree with TRBD1. In germline, CDR1 is MNHEY, CDR2 SVGAGI. V lost 4 bases, J lost 3 bases, and 5 bases stayed unmatched. This CDR3 contains 16 residues. DNA of the CDR3: TGTGCCAGCAGTTCCGGGACAGGCCGCTATAATTCACCCCTCCACTTT. This translates into CASSSGTGRYNSPLHF.

The chain carries TRBV6-1 and TRBJ1-1; D is perhaps TRBD1 (6 bases). Germline CDR1 MNHNS, CDR2 SASEGT. Trimming cost V 6 bases and J 5 bases, with 16 bases left between them. The CDR3 is made up of 14 amino acids. The CDR3 here is CASRSQGPGTEAFF. In DNA form, the CDR3 reads TGTGCCAGCAGGTCCCAGGGGCCGGGGACTGAAGCTTTCTTT.

The CDR3 coding sequence is TGCGCCAGCAAAGGGGTTTTGGGAAAACTGTTTTTT. Translated: CASKGVLGKLFF. V is TRBV10-1 and J is TRBJ1-4; possible D gene TRBD1, 5 bases. The CDR3 length is 12 residues. V lost 7 bases and J 10 bases, leaving 13 bases between the germline ends. The germline V gene encodes CDR1 WNHNN and CDR2 SYGVQD (reference sequence).

Comments on this clone: The sample has other DNA sequences that encode this CDR3 too. The V gene is TRBV28, the J gene TRBJ2-7; 8 nucleotides match TRBD2. Per germline, CDR1 MDHEN and CDR2 SYDVKM. V shed 5 bases and J 3 bases; nucleotides not matched to a gene: 0. The CDR3 spans 12 residues. CDR3 nucleotides: TGTGCCAGCAGTAGCGGGAGCTACGAGCAGTACTTC. Its protein is CASSSGSYEQYF.